The entry below describes one TCR beta chain. Its cognate antigen has yet to be identified. There are no base qualities to consult, and no much larger clone falls within one base. The sample is drawn from a study of cytomegalovirus exposure and HLA in healthy donors listed by TCRdb under 2017. In the study overall: According to an earlier analysis of a few hundred of the donors, some 170 million T cells yielded roughly 110 million unique TCR beta sequences and around 280 Gb of sequence data. An early release covering roughly 600 HLA-typed donors comprised approximately 300 gigabases of sequencing data and approximately 80 million unique TCR sequences. Of the roughly 410 genotyped donors, roughly 80% were placed in the genetic ancestry cluster associated with self-reported Caucasian donors. The study was designed to test whether signatures of past pathogen exposure could be identified by cataloging public T cell receptors. Using immunosequencing, the study profiled T cell repertoires from roughly 650 subjects and related those repertoires to cytomegalovirus serostatus. In addition to the first cohort of around 670 subjects, a separate validation cohort of 120 different subjects was used. To predict cytomegalovirus infection status, the study combined high-throughput TCR immunosequencing, statistical association of individual TCRs with disease status, and machine learning. To study patterns of TCR occurrence, a later analysis re-analyzed previously published TCR beta repertoires from hundreds of donors and added high-resolution HLA genotyping. In the later analysis, no new phenotypic data were used to find candidate immune exposures; instead, reliance was placed on TCR beta sequences and their occurrence across donors. An earlier analysis of around 540 of the donors applied high-throughput TCR beta sequencing to assess whether each TCR beta V gene segment acted as functional or pseudogenic. Donor age, sex, ethnicity and CMV serostatus were collected together with the repertoire data. A later genetic analysis took genome-wide SNP genotypes for about 65% of the roughly 670 donors and used that subset as a discovery cohort. Every repertoire in the discovery cohort had been generated on one and the same sequencing platform. HLA typing covered class I and class II loci at four-digit resolution. The number of typed donors differed by locus: about 629-630 for A, B, C, DRB1 and DQB1; 522 for DQA1; 606 for DPA1; and roughly 450 for DPB1. Because of strong linkage in the cohort, roughly five DR-DQ haplotypes were treated as single units for association and clustering. Among 300 to 500 genotyped donors of the cohort, an average of around 250,000 unique TCR beta nucleotide sequences was sequenced per donor, of which 15% to 20% were non-productive.

Broader findings and caveats from the paper: In a later analysis, HLA-associated TCR beta chains showed more clonal expansion and lower generation probabilities than non-associated chains that were equally common. Immune exposure information for the cohort was limited to CMV serostatus. Correlated functional status among segregating V segments might reflect linkage disequilibrium, but an unknown experimental factor could not be ruled out. Sequencing depth was assumed to be roughly uniform across donors in the presence/absence analyses, though that assumption may not hold. An earlier analysis of around 540 of the donors showed that most TCR beta V segments appeared in productive rearrangements either about 90% or about 30% of the time, which broadly matched IMGT annotations. A later analysis associated about 17,000 TCR beta sequences with specific HLA alleles at a false discovery rate of 0.05. The authors suggested that the approach could potentially be extended to other disease states and immunological phenotypes. A group of highly shared sequence variants was considered likely to be a technical artifact of the sequencing pipeline. While some public TCRs were present in many individuals, most TCR sequences turned up only very rarely across donors. An association between a missense DCLRE1C variant and V-gene and J-gene trimming of TCR beta chains was found in a later genetic analysis and replicated in an independent cohort. The earlier analysis of 587 of the donors excluded some 15 rarely observed V segments, including chromosome 9 orphons, because counts were too low. The cohort was sequenced for TCR beta chains only, and without alpha or paired-chain data the features that could be detected were limited. The study gave a list of 150 to 200 TCR beta chains associated with cytomegalovirus. In both the original and validation cohorts, the classifier was reported to diagnose cytomegalovirus status with high specificity and sensitivity. A few of the identified cytomegalovirus-associated TCR beta chains were confirmed in vitro to be specific for cytomegalovirus antigens. A later genetic analysis reported fewer N-insertions in productive TCRs among donors in an Asian-associated ancestry cluster than the approximately 670-donor mean. According to a later analysis, most CMV-associated TCR beta chains appeared to be HLA-restricted, and the HLA associations seemed to be driven largely by CMV exposure. A later analysis reported that several top co-occurrence clusters appeared linked to parvovirus B19, influenza, CMV and Epstein-Barr virus. When HLA alleles, especially DR and DQ, strongly co-occurred, attributing TCR associations to individual alleles was difficult. A further reported finding was that TCR beta sequences accurately predicted the HLA-A and HLA-B alleles for most subjects in the first cohort. Because some donors lacked HLA typing at each locus, the association tests relied only on the typed subset. Some IMGT-functional V segments, including TRBV6-2 and TRBV6-3, could not be distinguished by the 87-base-pair reads and were therefore excluded. In a later analysis, the rate of TCR association differed among HLA loci, with DRB1 alleles having the most associated TCRs and HLA-C alleles having the fewest.

The junction carries 15 bases between V and J, which are trimmed by 0 bases and 0 bases respectively. The germline V gene yields LGHNA for CDR1 and YNFKEQ for CDR2. The CDR3 spans 19 residues, from the cysteine through the phenylalanine. The read is trimmed to its CDR3 DNA, 57 bases read in frame from base 1. The cohort comprised some 700 healthy bone marrow donors. Cohort members were all nominally healthy when sampled, although unrecorded immune exposures were likely present. The donor tested CMV seropositive, placing the donor among the 290 or so seropositive members of the cohort. Every donor gave a peripheral blood sample, and the peripheral blood mononuclear cells from that sample were used for TCR beta sequencing. The Qiagen DNeasy Blood Extraction Kit was used to extract genomic DNA from the blood cell samples. The library relied on the immunoSEQ multiplex PCR assay. For the multiplex PCR, a mixture combining 60 forward primers for TCR Vbeta segments and 13 reverse primers for TCR Jbeta segments was used. The CDR3 region of rearranged TCR beta genes was amplified from genomic DNA by a multiplex PCR assay. The Illumina HiSeq System was used to sequence the amplified TCR beta libraries as 87-base-pair reads. The study's own analysis went as follows. In a later analysis, tens of millions of unique TCR beta chains were counted across the approximately 620 repertoires, and approximately 11 million of these chains were shared by at least two donors. Raw reads were error-corrected and collapsed into unique sequences with a nearest-neighbor algorithm that merged closely related sequences to remove PCR and sequencing errors. Alignment of CDR3 sequences to IMGT reference sequences was used to assign V, D and J gene segments. For a sequence to be retained, a match of at least six nucleotides to both a V gene segment and a J gene segment was required. A rearrangement counted as productive if the CDR3 had no stop codons and remained in frame with V and J, and every other rearrangement counted as non-productive. Following IMGT convention, CDR3 was defined as the stretch from the second conserved V-encoded cysteine up to the conserved J-encoded phenylalanine. Sequences without an unambiguous match to a single V gene segment were excluded from the earlier analysis of a few hundred of the donors. In an earlier analysis of several hundred of the donors, V segments were called functional above 56.7% productive rearrangements and were called segregating when the between-donor standard deviation exceeded 5%. A statistical classification framework was built to diagnose cytomegalovirus status from the catalog of TCR beta chain sequences. A later analysis assigned V and J genes by comparing TCR nucleotide sequences with IMGT/GENE-DB human TR gene sequences. In a later analysis, CDR3 sequences and most-parsimonious VDJ recombination scenarios were assigned using the TCRdist pipeline. In a later analysis, every TCR beta chain was defined by the combination of its CDR3 amino acid sequence and its V-gene family, and reads without a unique V-gene family were dropped. As a way to deal with suspected cross-contamination and a sequencing artifact, a later analysis dropped 450 to 600 nucleotide sequences that were highly shared and had low generation probability. For each public chain, a later analysis derived a clonal expansion index from normalized ranks of inferred template counts within each repertoire. In a later analysis, generation probabilities were computed using a VDJ recombination model fitted to out-of-frame rearrangements, and the results were checked against IGoR. In a later analysis, TCR-TCR, TCR-HLA and TCR-CMV co-occurrence was scored with hypergeometric tests, and a repertoire-size bias correction was applied to TCR pairs. In a later analysis, false discovery rates were estimated by permuting HLA or CMV assignments 20 times. In a later analysis, co-occurring TCRs were grouped with DBSCAN, and TCRdist sequence similarity was added when clustering was performed within HLA-allele-positive subsets. For co-occurrence clustering, repertoires with fewer than 30,000 or more than 120,000 public chains were excluded, along with four to six repertoires with anomalous nucleotide sharing. Drawn from immuneACCESS, this table holds only the in-frame rearrangements with V and J called that TCRdb kept. Clones are partly lost; checked studies trace under half to an unresolved V gene and leave the rest unexplained. The DNA gave D and trimming, while V, J and clone size come from that table. Across this sample there are about 140,000 clones, with approximately 84% seen only once. 9% to 10% of the sample is in the top ten clones.

Sequencing was done on a sample of PBMCs. The sequence was collected from a woman aged 55-70 years in good health and CMV-seropositive. Recombination linked TRBV4-2 to TRBJ2-6, with TRBD2 tentatively as D gene (7 bases match). The nucleotide sequence reads TGTGCCAGCAGCCAAGAGGGGGGGACATATTTCTCTGGGGCCAACGTCCTGACTTTC. Its translation reads: CASSQEGGTYFSGANVLTF.